This T cell receptor beta chain was identified during a study of cytotoxic CD8 clonotypes in ibrutinib-treated CLL. About the research overall: Included were roughly ten relapsed/refractory and about 14 treatment-naive patients, of whom approximately 18 were IGHV unmutated. Study-level findings and limits: Clonality rose at ibrutinib response, held steady in sustained remission, and fell toward baseline at progression.

Turning to this clone: Its antigen is unidentified.

The method was immunoSEQ multiplex PCR; TCRdb's version includes in-frame clones alone and lacks a portion of them. The sample holds 90,000 to 100,000 clones; 70% to 85% are singletons and the top ten take 25% to 35%. V lost 2 bases, J lost 0 bases, and 2 bases lay in between. Germline-derived CDR1 and CDR2 are MDHEN and SYDVKM. The CDR3 sequence is 12 residues long. The material was PBMCs, obtained after 12 months of ibrutinib treatment. This chain uses TRBV28 with TRBJ2-7; the D is unclear. The sequence derives from a human donor with chronic lymphocytic leukemia. CDR3 coding DNA: TGTGCCAGCAGTTTAATCTCCTACGAGCAGTACTTC. Encoded protein: CASSLISYEQYF. Full variable domain (remainder filled in from reference TRBV28 and TRBJ2-7): DVKVTQSSRYLVKRTGEKVFLECVQDMDHENMFWYRQDPGLGLRLIYFSYDVKMKEKGDIPEGYSVSREKKERFSLILESASTNQTSMYLCASSLISYEQYFGPGTRLTVT.